This T cell receptor (beta chain) was profiled in a study of shared T cell receptors in the human thymus. Assay used: immunoSEQ multiplex PCR; TCRdb lists only in-frame clones, some missing. The table shows fewer than 700,000 clones, with 88% occurring only once. V was pared by 6 bases and J by 5 bases, with 17 bases between. The V gene's germline CDR1 is MDHEN and CDR2 SYDVKM. The CDR3 covers 15 residues. These sequences were also reported in another study, on human thymus T cells. That paper states: As related research reported, thymic repertoires overlapped highly among unrelated individuals.

The TCR comes from a boy under two years old with a congenital heart defect. Material for sequencing was thymocytes. The V call is TRBV28, the J call TRBJ1-5, with a possible D match to TRBD1 (6 bases). Here the CDR3 DNA reads TGTGCCAGCAGCACAGGGACAAACTATGATCAGCCCCAGCATTTT. Amino acids: CASSTGTNYDQPQHF.